Listed below are T cell receptor beta chains from one sample, sequenced in a study of CD8+ T cells in alopecia areata. Assay used: immunoSEQ multiplex PCR; TCRdb lists only in-frame clones, some missing. The sample has around 200,000 clones, more than 55% seen once; the top ten hold roughly 0.71%. Here the sequenced sample was CD4+ T cells sorted from blood, taken at week 4, from a patient treated with tofacitinib. The receptors were gathered from a human donor with alopecia areata. Each CDR3 is given with its conserved first and last residue. The order of the fields is clone size, V gene, J gene, D gene, CDR3 DNA, CDR3 protein. The D gene is left open where the match is weak. Some rows have no size entry. The others give once, few or many, or a class for an expanded clone.

>-|TRBV30|TRBJ2-5|TRBD2
TGTGCCTATACCGGACTAGACCAGGGGACCCAGTACTTC
CAYTGLDQGTQYF
>-|TRBV5-1|TRBJ1-1|-
TGCGCCAGCAGCTTGGTAGCACCGAACACTGAAGCTTTCTTT
CASSLVAPNTEAFF
>few|TRBV29-1|TRBJ2-5|-
TGCAGCGTTAACGACGGATACATTCAAGAGACCCAGTACTTC
CSVNDGYIQETQYF
>-|TRBV6-1|TRBJ2-2|-
TGTGCCAGCAAGACTAGATCTGCCGGGGAGCTGTTTTTT
CASKTRSAGELFF
>-|TRBV10-3|TRBJ1-2|TRBD1
TGTGCCATCAGTATAAGTGCAGGGGGAGGTCGTGGCTACACCTTC
CAISISAGGGRGYTF
>-|TRBV4-2|TRBJ1-2|-
TGTGCCAGCAGCCAAGTTACCCCCTCCGGCTACACCTTC
CASSQVTPSGYTF
>few|TRBV7-2|TRBJ2-2|-
TGTGCCAGCAGTTCCCGGCAATTCGCCGGGGAGCTGTTTTTT
CASSSRQFAGELFF
>-|TRBV9|TRBJ2-1|-
TGTGCCAGCAGCGTAGTGACCCATGGAAGTGAGCAGTTCTTC
CASSVVTHGSEQFF
>few|TRBV18|TRBJ1-5|-
TGTGCCAGCTCACCGGGACTCGATACAGGTCAGCCCCAGCATTTT
CASSPGLDTGQPQHF
>few|TRBV7-9|TRBJ1-5|TRBD1
TGTGCCAGCAGCCAGGGGACAGGGATTCAGCCCCAGCATTTT
CASSQGTGIQPQHF
>-|TRBV6-5|TRBJ1-2|-
TGTGCCAGCAGCCGTGGGAACGGGGGCAATGGCTACACCTTC
CASSRGNGGNGYTF
>-|TRBV29-1|TRBJ2-3|-
TGCAGCGTTGAAGGGGGGGCCCTCACAGATACGCAGTATTTT
CSVEGGALTDTQYF
>few|TRBV25-1|TRBJ2-5|-
TGTGCCAGCAGTGAAAGGGGGGGGTTAGGTGAGACCCAGTACTTC
CASSERGGLGETQYF
>-|TRBV18|TRBJ1-2|-
TGTGCCAGCTCACACGGGGGGCAGACTAACTATGGCTACACCTTC
CASSHGGQTNYGYTF
>-|TRBV28|TRBJ2-7|TRBD2
TGTGCCAGCAGTGCTAGCGGGAAAATCTACGAGCAGTACTTC
CASSASGKIYEQYF
>-|TRBV9|TRBJ2-4|-
TGTGCCAGCAGCGTAAAGGGGCTAGCCCTTGACATTCAGTACTTC
CASSVKGLALDIQYF
>few|TRBV7-2|TRBJ2-1|TRBD2
TGTGCCAGCAGCTTAGCCCCTACTAGCGGCAGCAGGAATGAGCAGTTCTTC
CASSLAPTSGSRNEQFF
>-|TRBV4-2|TRBJ1-5|-
TGTGCCAGCAGCGCATCGCTTAGCAATCAGCCCCAGCATTTT
CASSASLSNQPQHF
>-|TRBV27|TRBJ2-7|TRBD2
TGTGCCAGCAGACTAGCGGGAGCGGGAGAGCAGTACTTC
CASRLAGAGEQYF
>-|TRBV18|TRBJ2-7|-
TGTGCCAGCTCACCATCCAGGGATGGCTACGAGCAGTACTTC
CASSPSRDGYEQYF
>-|TRBV5-8|TRBJ2-7|TRBD2
TGTGCCAGCAGCTTGGAACTAGCGGGAGCCGAGCAGTACTTC
CASSLELAGAEQYF
>few|TRBV29-1|TRBJ2-7|TRBD2
TGCAGCGTAGCGACTAGCGGGGTGCAGTACTTC
CSVATSGVQYF
>-|TRBV27|TRBJ1-5|-
TGTGCCAGCAGTTCGGGTAGCAATCAGCCCCAGCATTTT
CASSSGSNQPQHF
>-|TRBV19|TRBJ2-7|-
TGTGCCAGTAGTATAGATCGACAGAACGAGCAGTACTTC
CASSIDRQNEQYF
>-|TRBV30|TRBJ2-7|TRBD1
TGTGCCTGGAGTCTATTAGGACAGGGGGCCGAGCAGTACTTC
CAWSLLGQGAEQYF
>few|TRBV7-2|TRBJ1-5|TRBD1
TGTGCCAGCGGACAGGGCCAGCCCCAGCATTTT
CASGQGQPQHF